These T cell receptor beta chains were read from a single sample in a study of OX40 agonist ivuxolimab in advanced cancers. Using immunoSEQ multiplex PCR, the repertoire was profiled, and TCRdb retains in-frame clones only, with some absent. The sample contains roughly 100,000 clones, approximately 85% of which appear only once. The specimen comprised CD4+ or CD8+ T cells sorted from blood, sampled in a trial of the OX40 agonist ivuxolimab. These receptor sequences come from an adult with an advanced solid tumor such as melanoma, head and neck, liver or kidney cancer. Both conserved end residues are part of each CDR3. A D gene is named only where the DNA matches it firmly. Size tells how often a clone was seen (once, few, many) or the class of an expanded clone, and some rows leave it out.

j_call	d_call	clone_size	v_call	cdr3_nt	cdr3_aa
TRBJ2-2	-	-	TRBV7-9	TGTGCCAGCAGCTTAGCGCACGGGAGCAACACCGGGGAGCTGTTTTTT	CASSLAHGSNTGELFF
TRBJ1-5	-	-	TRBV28	TGTGCCAGCAGTTTACTGAGGCAGCCCCAGCATTTT	CASSLLRQPQHF
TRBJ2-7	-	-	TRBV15	TGTGCCACCAGCAGAGACTGGGCTAGCAGCGAGCAGTACTTC	CATSRDWASSEQYF
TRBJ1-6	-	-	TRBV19	TGTGCCAGTAGTATGTCTCAGGGAGGAGATTCACCCCTCCACTTT	CASSMSQGGDSPLHF
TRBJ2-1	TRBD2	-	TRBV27	TGTGCCAGCAGTTTGGGGACTAGCGGCAATGAGCAGTTCTTC	CASSLGTSGNEQFF
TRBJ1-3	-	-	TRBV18	TGTGCCAGCTCACAAGGAAGAAGGTCCGACTCTGGAAACACCATATATTTT	CASSQGRRSDSGNTIYF
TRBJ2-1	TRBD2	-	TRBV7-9	TGTGCCAGCAGCCCTACTCCCGGGACTAGCGGGAGGAATGAGCAGTTCTTC	CASSPTPGTSGRNEQFF
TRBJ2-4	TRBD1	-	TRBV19	TGTGCCAGCAGGGGCAGGGGGATACTAGCCAAAAACATTCAGTACTTC	CASRGRGILAKNIQYF
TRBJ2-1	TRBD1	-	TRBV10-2	TGCGCCAGCAGGTGGGACAGGGGAGGTTACAATGAGCAGTTCTTC	CASRWDRGGYNEQFF
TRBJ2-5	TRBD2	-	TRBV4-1	TGCGCCAGCAGCCATAACTCACAGCGGGAGCGGGAGACCCAGTACTTC	CASSHNSQRERETQYF
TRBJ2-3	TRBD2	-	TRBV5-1	TGCGCCAGCAGCTTGGCCCCTGGACTAGCGGGAGGTACGCAGTATTTT	CASSLAPGLAGGTQYF
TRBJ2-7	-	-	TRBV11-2	TGTGCCAGCAGCTTAAGCCTGACTGGCTCCTACGAGCAGTACTTC	CASSLSLTGSYEQYF
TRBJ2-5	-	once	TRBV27	TGTGCCAGCTCGACTCCCGGGGGAGAGACCCAGTACTTC	CASSTPGGETQYF
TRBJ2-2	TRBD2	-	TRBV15	TGTGCCACCAGCCCCGGGAGGGCCAGGGGCGGGGAGCTGTTTTTT	CATSPGRARGGELFF
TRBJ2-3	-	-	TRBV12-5	TGTGCTAGTGGTTTGGGGCTTTCGGGCACAGATACGCAGTATTTT	CASGLGLSGTDTQYF
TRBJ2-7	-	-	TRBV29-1	TGCAGCGGGGGGGACTCAGGGGGCGAGCAGTACTTC	CSGGDSGGEQYF
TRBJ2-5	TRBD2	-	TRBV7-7	TGTGCTAGCAGCGTAGTGTTCGGGAGGATCGAGACCCAGTACTTC	CASSVVFGRIETQYF
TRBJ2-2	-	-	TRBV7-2	TGTGCCAGCAGCCCCGAGAACACCGGGGAGCTGTTTTTT	CASSPENTGELFF
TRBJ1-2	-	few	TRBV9	TGTGCCAGCAGCGTAGTGGGGGATCAGCTGTCCTACACCTTC	CASSVVGDQLSYTF
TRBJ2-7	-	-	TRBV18	TGTGCCAGCTCACTTCGGAGGGGTTCCAACGAGCAGTACTTC	CASSLRRGSNEQYF
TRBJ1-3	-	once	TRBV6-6	TGTGCCAGCAGTTACTCGACGAGCTCTGGAAACACCATATATTTT	CASSYSTSSGNTIYF
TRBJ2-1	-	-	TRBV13	TGTGCCAGCAGCTTCGAGGAGCAGTTCTTC	CASSFEEQFF
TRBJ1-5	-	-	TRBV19	TGTGCCAGTAGTCCGAATGGAGCGAGTTTGAATCAGCCCCAGCATTTT	CASSPNGASLNQPQHF
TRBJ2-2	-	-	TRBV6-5	TGTGCCAGCAGTTACTCTACCAGCGCCGGGGAGCTGTTTTTT	CASSYSTSAGELFF
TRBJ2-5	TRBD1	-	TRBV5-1	TGCGCCAGCAGCCCAGGACAGGGGCGGGAGACCCAGTACTTC	CASSPGQGRETQYF
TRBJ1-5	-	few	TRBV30	TGTGCCTGGAGTGAGGGATCTCAGCCCCAGCATTTT	CAWSEGSQPQHF
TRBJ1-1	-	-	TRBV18	TGTGCCAGCTCGCAAAATAGGAACACTGAAGCTTTCTTT	CASSQNRNTEAFF
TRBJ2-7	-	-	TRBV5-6	TGTGCCAGCAGCTTTAGAACCTACGAGCAGTACTTC	CASSFRTYEQYF
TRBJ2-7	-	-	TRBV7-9	TGTGCCAGCAGCTTAACCGGTCAGGGAAGTGGCTACGAGCAGTACTTC	CASSLTGQGSGYEQYF
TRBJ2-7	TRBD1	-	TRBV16	TGTGCCAGCAGCCAAGCTTCCGGGACAGTCTCCTACGAGCAGTACTTC	CASSQASGTVSYEQYF
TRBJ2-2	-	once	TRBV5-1	TGCGCCAGCAGCTTTGGTGTCACGAACACCGGGGAGCTGTTTTTT	CASSFGVTNTGELFF
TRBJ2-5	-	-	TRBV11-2	TGTGCCAGCACATCTCCTTGGGGGACCCAGTACTTC	CASTSPWGTQYF